This T cell receptor (beta chain) was documented in a study of monozygotic twins with cystic fibrosis (dated by TCRdb to the early 2020s). Background for the entire study: Barcoded libraries were prepared from 2.5 to 3.5 micrograms of fragmented DNA with 15 PCR cycles. To assess genetic influence on V and J gene usage, the study compared TCR beta repertoires within and across 16 monozygotic twin pairs with cystic fibrosis. Made up mostly of children and adolescents, the cohort included ten female and six male twin pairs ranging in age from about 2.0 to 36.4 years, with a median of roughly 9.1 years. Twins were ranked among about 1,100 cohort participants for weight-for-height and FEVPerc (FEV1 disease centile) on the day of blood sampling. Data for three of the twin pairs had been reported previously in another context. Paper-wide results and their limitations: Simpson clonality was found to be generally low (median roughly 0.0092), suggesting a naive-dominated repertoire, although higher clonality was observed in the most severely affected patients. Sharing of nucleotide-identical clonotypes was significantly greater within monozygotic CF twin pairs than between unrelated CF individuals (P = 0.000026, Mann-Whitney). V gene usage was most similar to the co-twin for 13 of 16 pairs, and J usage for 8 of 16 pairs, suggesting genetic constraints. No association turned up between shared CDR3 numbers and age, concordance or disease severity, and the cohort was small.

This clone was seen just once. Its target antigen remains unknown. Relative to the germline gene, one junction end is altered; a read error may explain this. Including the terminal cysteine and phenylalanine, the CDR3 comprises 12 residues. The kept DNA is CDR3 alone, 36 bases in frame from the first base. The CDR1 and CDR2 encoded by the germline V gene are LGHNT and FRNRAP. The twin pairs came from the European Cystic Fibrosis Twin and Sibling Study Cohort, a cohort that recruited patients from approximately 160 CF clinics across 14 European countries. Zygosity and CFTR genotype were confirmed in-house, and zygosity was tested by multiplex PCR of nine short tandem repeat loci. Peripheral blood was sampled from each twin, and clinical parameters were recorded on the day of blood sampling. Genomic DNA was isolated from peripheral blood cells with phenol/chloroform and kept in TE buffer at 4 degrees C.

TCR beta CDR3 regions were amplified by multiplex PCR using the immunoSEQ immune profiling system, following the manufacturer's instructions. An Illumina NextSeq system was used to carry out the sequencing. Turning to the authors' computational methods: Sequence data were processed on the immunoSEQ Analyzer platform, and clonality was calculated as the square root of Simpson's index of productive rearrangements. V and J usage similarity was measured by Jensen-Shannon distance, and CDR3 generation probabilities were computed with OLGA. Shared CDR3 sequences were searched in the immuneACCESS database (August 2020) and in VDJdb (December 2020). TCRdb took this table from immuneACCESS and kept in-frame rearrangements with V and J called. Such tables lack part of the clones; where checked against another copy, unresolved V genes explain under half of the gap, and the rest is unexplained. The DNA was the basis for D and trimming; V, J and clone size are from that table. The sample yields under 40,000 clones; 95% to 98% were counted once. Around 0.15% of the sample goes to the ten largest clones.

The sequencing sample was made of blood. This receptor chain uses TRBV12-5 and TRBJ2-7; TRBD1 agrees with 7 junctional bases. The receptor comes from a girl aged 2-10 years with cystic fibrosis. The CDR3 is CASGFELTGLTF. The DNA sequence reads TGTGCTAGTGGTTTCGAGTTGACAGGGTTAACCTTC.